This T cell receptor beta chain was observed in a study of shared clonotypes between healthy human individuals. Study findings and constraints: Sequencing depth was predicted to influence how clonotypes are shared among donors. Naive subsets generally exceeded memory subsets in estimated richness.

About this clone itself: The antigen is undetermined. The sample holds other DNA sequences that translate to the same CDR3.

The donors, all of them Caucasian adults, lived in Nashville, Tennessee. Looked up from germline, CDR1 is DFQATT and CDR2 is SNEGSKA (reference sequence). Losses at the gene ends were 6 bases for V and 6 bases for J; bases not matched to a gene: 3. The CDR3 is 11 residues long. Assay: immunoSEQ multiplex PCR; the TCRdb copy retains only in-frame clones and omits some. The data contain 2 million to 3 million clones, 85% to 95% of them singletons. This clonotype was obtained from a man aged 18-30 years in good health. The chain combines TRBV20-1 with TRBJ1-1, with 8 nucleotides matching TRBD1. Material for sequencing was naive CD4+ T cells sorted from blood. The subset denotes: CD45RA+ positively selected. The CDR3 region is CSARTGSEAFF. The DNA of the CDR3 is TGCAGTGCAAGGACAGGGTCTGAAGCTTTCTTT.